This T cell receptor (beta chain) is from a study of blood T cell repertoires in COVID-19. Clinical histories supplied by participants themselves formed the basis of cohort assignment. In germline, CDR1 is LNHDA, CDR2 SQIVND (reference sequence). Trimming removed 5 bases from V and 9 bases from J, with 16 bases in between. CDR3 size: 14 residues. TCRdb's copy holds only in-frame clones and misses some; the assay was immunoSEQ multiplex PCR. The sample contains some 200,000 clones, 80% to 90% of which appear only once. The chain carries TRBV19 and TRBJ2-2; a weak D match, TRBD2 (6 bases). The source material was PBMCs or T cells enriched from blood (not recorded which). The sequence derives from a woman under 30 who had recovered from COVID-19. CDR3 sequence reads: CASSEASVYRELFF. CDR3 DNA sequence: TGTGCCAGTAGTGAGGCTAGCGTTTACCGGGAGCTGTTTTTT.